The clone carrying this T cell receptor (beta chain) was detected ten times or more. The germline V and J ends were trimmed by 6 bases and 5 bases, with 11 bases remaining between them. The CDR3 is made up of 13 amino acids. TCRdb reprocessed the RT-PCR reads with MiXCR, giving one entry per CDR3 protein. The profile shows hundreds of thousands of distinct CDR3 sequences, around 11% of them singletons. This entry belongs to a study of response to subunit inactivated influenza vaccine. The source was PBMCs from blood, collected on the day of vaccination. This receptor was identified in a man between 45 and 60 years old who received an inactivated influenza vaccine. The chain uses TRBV12-3 or TRBV12-4 and TRBJ1-5; D is unresolved. The CDR3, as DNA: TGTGCCAGCAGCTCTACCTGGGATCAGCCCCAGCATTTT. It codes for CASSSTWDQPQHF.